Reported below is one T cell receptor (beta chain). Macro-dissection enriched premalignant or tumor cells before nucleic acid extraction. The protocol was immunoSEQ multiplex PCR, while the TCRdb copy is restricted to in-frame clones and leaves out a portion. The sample has thousands of clones, about four fifths seen once. This sample stems from a study of immune evolution from preneoplasia to lung adenocarcinoma. Study overall: HLA loss of heterozygosity: about 7% AIS, about 15% MIA, about 30% ADC, none AAH.

This receptor was identified in a person between 50 and 69 years old with lung adenocarcinoma. The sequencing input was FFPE invasive lung adenocarcinoma tissue.

The CDR3, as DNA: TGTGCCAGCAGCGTAGGGGGTGGCATTCAGTACTTC. This encodes CASSVGGGIQYF. This rearrangement joins TRBV9 to TRBJ2-4; no reliable D call. Germline V gives CDR1 SGDLS, CDR2 YYNGEE. The CDR3 is 12 amino acids. V gave up 0 bases and J gave up 9 bases, with 7 bases separating them. Variable domain in full (rest from reference TRBV9 and TRBJ2-4): DSGVTQTPKHLITATGQRVTLRCSPRSGDLSVYWYQQSLDQGLQFLIQYYNGEERAKGNILERFSAQQFPDLHSELNLSSLELGDSALYFCASSVGGGIQYFGAGTRLSVL.